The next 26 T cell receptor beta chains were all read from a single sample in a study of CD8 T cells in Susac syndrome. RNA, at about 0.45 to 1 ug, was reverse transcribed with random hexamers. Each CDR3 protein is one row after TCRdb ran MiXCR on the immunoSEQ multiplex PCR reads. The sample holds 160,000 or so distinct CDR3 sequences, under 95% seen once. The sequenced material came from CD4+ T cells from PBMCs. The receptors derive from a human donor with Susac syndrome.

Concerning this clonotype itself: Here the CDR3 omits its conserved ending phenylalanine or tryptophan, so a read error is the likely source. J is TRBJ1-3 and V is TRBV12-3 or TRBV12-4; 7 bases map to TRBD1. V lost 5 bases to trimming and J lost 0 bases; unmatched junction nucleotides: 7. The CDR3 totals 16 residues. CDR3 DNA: TGTGCCAGCAGTAGTGCTCGACAGGGCTCTGGAAACACCATATATCTT. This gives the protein CASSSARQGSGNTIYL.

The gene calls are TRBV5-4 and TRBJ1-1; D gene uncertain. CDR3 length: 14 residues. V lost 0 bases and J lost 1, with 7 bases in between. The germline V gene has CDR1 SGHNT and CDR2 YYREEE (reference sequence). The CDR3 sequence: CASSLEQRNTEAFF. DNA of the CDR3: TGTGCCAGCAGCTTGGAGCAAAGGAACACTGAAGCTTTCTTT. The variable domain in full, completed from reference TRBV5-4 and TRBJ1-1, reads ETGVTQSPTHLIKTRGQQVTLRCSSQSGHNTVSWYQQALGQGPQFIFQYYREEENGRGNFPPRFSGLQFPNYSSELNVNALELDDSALYLCASSLEQRNTEAFFGQGTRLTVV.

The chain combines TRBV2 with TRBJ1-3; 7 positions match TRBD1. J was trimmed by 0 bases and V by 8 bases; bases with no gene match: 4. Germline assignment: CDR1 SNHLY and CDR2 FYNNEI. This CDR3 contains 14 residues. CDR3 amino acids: CASGGGFSGNTIYF. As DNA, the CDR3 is TGTGCCAGCGGAGGGGGCTTCTCTGGAAACACCATATATTTT.

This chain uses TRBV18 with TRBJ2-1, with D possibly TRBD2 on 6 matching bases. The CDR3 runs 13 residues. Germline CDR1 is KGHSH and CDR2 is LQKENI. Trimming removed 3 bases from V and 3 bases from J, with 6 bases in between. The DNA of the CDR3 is TGTGCCAGCTCACCCGGGAGCTACAATGAGCAGTTCTTC. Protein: CASSPGSYNEQFF.

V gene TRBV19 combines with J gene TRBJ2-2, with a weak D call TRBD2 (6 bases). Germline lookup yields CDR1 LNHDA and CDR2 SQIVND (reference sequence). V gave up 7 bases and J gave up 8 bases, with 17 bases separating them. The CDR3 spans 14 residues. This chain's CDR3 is CASTEEGIRGELFF. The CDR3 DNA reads TGTGCCAGTACCGAGGAGGGCATTCGGGGGGAGCTGTTTTTT.

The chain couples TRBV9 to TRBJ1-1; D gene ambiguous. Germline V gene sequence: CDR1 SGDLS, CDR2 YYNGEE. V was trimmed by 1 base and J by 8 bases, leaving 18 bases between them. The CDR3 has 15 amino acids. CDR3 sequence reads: CASSVLSTGNSEAFF. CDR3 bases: TGTGCCAGCAGCGTACTTAGTACGGGCAATTCGGAAGCTTTCTTT.

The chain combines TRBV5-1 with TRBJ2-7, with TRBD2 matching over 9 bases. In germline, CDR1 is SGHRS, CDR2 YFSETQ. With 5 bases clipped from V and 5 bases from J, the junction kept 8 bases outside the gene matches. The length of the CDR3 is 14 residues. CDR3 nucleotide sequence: TGCGCCAGCAGACGAGGGACTAGCATCGACGAGCAGTACTTC. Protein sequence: CASRRGTSIDEQYF.

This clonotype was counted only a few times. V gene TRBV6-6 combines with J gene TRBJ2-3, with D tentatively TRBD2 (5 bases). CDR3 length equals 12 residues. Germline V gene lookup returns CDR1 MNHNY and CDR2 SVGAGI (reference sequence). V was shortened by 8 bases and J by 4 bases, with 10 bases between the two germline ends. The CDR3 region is CASRSGSDTQYF. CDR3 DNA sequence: TGTGCCAGCCGTTCGGGGTCAGATACGCAGTATTTT.

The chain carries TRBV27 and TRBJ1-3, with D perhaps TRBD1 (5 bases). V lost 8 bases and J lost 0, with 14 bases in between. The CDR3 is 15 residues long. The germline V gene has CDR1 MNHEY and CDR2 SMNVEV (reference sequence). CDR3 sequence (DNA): TGTGCCAGCCCCCAACCGGGACCCTCTGGAAACACCATATATTTT. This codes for CASPQPGPSGNTIYF.

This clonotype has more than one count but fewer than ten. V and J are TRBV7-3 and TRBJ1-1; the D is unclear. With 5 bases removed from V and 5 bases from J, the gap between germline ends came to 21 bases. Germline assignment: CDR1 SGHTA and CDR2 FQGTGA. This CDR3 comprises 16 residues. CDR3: CASSIYTRGLTTEAFF. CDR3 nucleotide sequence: TGTGCCAGCAGCATATACACCCGTGGATTGACTACTGAAGCTTTCTTT.

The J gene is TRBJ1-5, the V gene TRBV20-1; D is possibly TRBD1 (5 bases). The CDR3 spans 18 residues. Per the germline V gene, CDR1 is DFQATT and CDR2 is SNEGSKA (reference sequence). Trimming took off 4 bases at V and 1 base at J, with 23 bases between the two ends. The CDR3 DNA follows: TGCAGTGCTACTACCATGTCTGGGGGAAGCGGGAGCAATCAGCCCCAGCATTTT. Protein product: CSATTMSGGSGSNQPQHF.

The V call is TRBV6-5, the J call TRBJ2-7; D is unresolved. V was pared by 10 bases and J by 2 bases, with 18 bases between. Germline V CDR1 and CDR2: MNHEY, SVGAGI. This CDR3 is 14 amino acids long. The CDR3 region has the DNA TGTGCCACCCATAAGTTGTCGGGTACCTACGAGCAGTACTTC. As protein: CATHKLSGTYEQYF.

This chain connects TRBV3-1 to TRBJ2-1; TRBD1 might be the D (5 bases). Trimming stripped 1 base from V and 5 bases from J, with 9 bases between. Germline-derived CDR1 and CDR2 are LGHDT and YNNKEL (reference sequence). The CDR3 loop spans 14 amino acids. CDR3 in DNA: TGTGCCAGCAGCCAAGTGGACACAGACAATGAGCAGTTCTTC. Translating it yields CASSQVDTDNEQFF.

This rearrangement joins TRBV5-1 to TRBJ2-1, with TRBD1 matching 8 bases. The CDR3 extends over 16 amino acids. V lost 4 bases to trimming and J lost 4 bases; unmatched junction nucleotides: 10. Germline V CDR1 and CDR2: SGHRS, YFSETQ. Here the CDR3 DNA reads TGCGCCAGCAGCGCCCCCGGGACAGGATGGTACAATGAGCAGTTCTTC. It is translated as CASSAPGTGWYNEQFF.

The DNA for the CDR3 is TGTGCCTGGAGGAAAGCTAGCCGAGATACGCAGTATTTT. This gives the protein CAWRKASRDTQYF. The chain has TRBV30 and TRBJ2-3, with D possibly being TRBD2 (5 bases). The CDR3 sequence is 13 residues long. Deletions cut 3 bases from V and 5 bases from J, with 12 bases between. Germline lookup yields CDR1 GTSNPN and CDR2 SVGIG (reference sequence).

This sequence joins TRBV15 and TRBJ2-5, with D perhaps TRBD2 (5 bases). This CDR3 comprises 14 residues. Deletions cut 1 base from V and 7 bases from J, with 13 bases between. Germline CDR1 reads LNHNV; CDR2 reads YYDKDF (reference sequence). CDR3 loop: CATSRGAGTGTQYF. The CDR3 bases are TGTGCCACCAGCAGAGGCGCGGGTACTGGGACCCAGTACTTC.

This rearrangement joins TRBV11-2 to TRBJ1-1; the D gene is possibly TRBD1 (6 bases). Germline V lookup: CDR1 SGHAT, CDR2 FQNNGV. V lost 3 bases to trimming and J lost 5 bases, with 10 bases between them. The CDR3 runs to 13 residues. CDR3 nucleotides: TGTGCCAGCAGCTTGGAGGGGGGGACTGAAGCTTTCTTT. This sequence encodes CASSLEGGTEAFF.

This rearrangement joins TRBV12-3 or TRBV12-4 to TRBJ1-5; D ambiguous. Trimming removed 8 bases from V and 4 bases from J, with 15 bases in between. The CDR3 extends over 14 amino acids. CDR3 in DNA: TGTGCCAGCGTTAAGGGAGGACGGAATCAGCCCCAGCATTTT. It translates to CASVKGGRNQPQHF.

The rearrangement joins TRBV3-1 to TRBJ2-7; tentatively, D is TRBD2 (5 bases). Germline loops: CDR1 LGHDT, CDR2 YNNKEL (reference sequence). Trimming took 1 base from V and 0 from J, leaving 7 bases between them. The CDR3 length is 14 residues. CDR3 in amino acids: CASSQARVSYEQYF. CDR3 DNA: TGTGCCAGCAGCCAAGCGCGGGTCTCCTACGAGCAGTACTTC.

The CDR3 is CASSEVGTGELFF. Written as DNA, the CDR3 is TGTGCCAGCAGTGAGGTTGGAACCGGGGAGCTGTTTTTT. This rearrangement joins TRBV2 to TRBJ2-2; the D is unclear. Trimming cost V 3 bases and J 5 bases, with 7 bases left between them. The CDR3 contains 13 residues. Germline lookup yields CDR1 SNHLY and CDR2 FYNNEI. The whole variable domain, remainder taken from reference TRBV2 and TRBJ2-2, is EPEVTQTPSHQVTQMGQEVILRCVPISNHLYFYWYRQILGQKVEFLVSFYNNEISEKSEIFDDQFSVERPDGSNFTLKIRSTKLEDSAMYFCASSEVGTGELFFGEGSRLTVL.

The CDR3 sequence is CASSRAVSSYNEQFF. The CDR3 bases are TGTGCCAGCAGCCGAGCCGTTAGCTCCTACAATGAGCAGTTCTTC. This chain links TRBV7-3 with TRBJ2-1, with D uncertain. Per germline, CDR1 SGHTA and CDR2 FQGTGA. The CDR3 is made up of 15 amino acids. The V end was cut by 5 bases, the J end by 0 bases, with 11 bases between.

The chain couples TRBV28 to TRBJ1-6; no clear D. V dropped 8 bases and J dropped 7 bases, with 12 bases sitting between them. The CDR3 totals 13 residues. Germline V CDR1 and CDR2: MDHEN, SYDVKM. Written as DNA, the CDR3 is TGTGCCAGCGCCCGGGATGGGAATTCACCCCTCCACTTT. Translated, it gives CASARDGNSPLHF.

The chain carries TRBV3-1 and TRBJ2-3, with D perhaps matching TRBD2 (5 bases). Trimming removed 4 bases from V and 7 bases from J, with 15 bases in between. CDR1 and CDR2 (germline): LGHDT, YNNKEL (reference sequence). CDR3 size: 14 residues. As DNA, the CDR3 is TGTGCCAGCAGCCCTAGCCCGATCCCCAATACGCAGTATTTT. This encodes CASSPSPIPNTQYF.

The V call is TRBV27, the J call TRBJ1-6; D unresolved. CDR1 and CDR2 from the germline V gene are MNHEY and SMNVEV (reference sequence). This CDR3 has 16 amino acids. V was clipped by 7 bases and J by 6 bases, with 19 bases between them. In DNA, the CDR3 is TGTGCCAGCACCCCCAGGTTGGACTCGCTTAATTCACCCCTCCACTTT. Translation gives CASTPRLDSLNSPLHF.

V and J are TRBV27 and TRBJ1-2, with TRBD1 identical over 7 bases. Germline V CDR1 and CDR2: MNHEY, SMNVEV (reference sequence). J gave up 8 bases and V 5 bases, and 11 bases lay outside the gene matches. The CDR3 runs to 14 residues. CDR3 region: CASSTSRGEGGYTF. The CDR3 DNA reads TGTGCCAGCAGTACAAGCAGGGGGGAGGGAGGCTACACCTTC.

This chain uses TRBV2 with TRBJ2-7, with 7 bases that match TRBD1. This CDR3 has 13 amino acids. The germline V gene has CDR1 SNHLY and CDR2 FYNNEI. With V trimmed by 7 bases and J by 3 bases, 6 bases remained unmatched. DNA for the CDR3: TGTGCCAGCAAAGAAGGACAGGACTACGAGCAGTACTTC. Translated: CASKEGQDYEQYF.